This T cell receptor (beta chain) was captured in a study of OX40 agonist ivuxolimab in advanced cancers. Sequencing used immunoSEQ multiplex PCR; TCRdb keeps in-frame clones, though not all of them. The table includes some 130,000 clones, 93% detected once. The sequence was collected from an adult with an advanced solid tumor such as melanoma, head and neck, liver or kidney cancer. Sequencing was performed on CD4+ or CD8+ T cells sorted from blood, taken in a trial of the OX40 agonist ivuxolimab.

In DNA, the CDR3 is TGTGCCAGCAGCTTGCAACAGGGAGCGACTGAAGCTTTCTTT. Translating it yields CASSLQQGATEAFF. The rearrangement uses TRBV7-2 and TRBJ1-1; TRBD1 might be the D (6 bases). V was shortened by 3 bases and J by 5 bases, with 13 bases between the two germline ends. Looked up from germline, CDR1 is SGHTA and CDR2 is FQGNSA. This CDR3 has 14 residues. The whole variable domain, filled in from reference TRBV7-2 and TRBJ1-1, reads GAGVSQSPSNKVTEKGKDVELRCDPISGHTALYWYRQSLGQGLEFLIYFQGNSAPDKSGLPSDRFSAERTGGSVSTLTIQRTQQEDSAVYLCASSLQQGATEAFFGQGTRLTVV.